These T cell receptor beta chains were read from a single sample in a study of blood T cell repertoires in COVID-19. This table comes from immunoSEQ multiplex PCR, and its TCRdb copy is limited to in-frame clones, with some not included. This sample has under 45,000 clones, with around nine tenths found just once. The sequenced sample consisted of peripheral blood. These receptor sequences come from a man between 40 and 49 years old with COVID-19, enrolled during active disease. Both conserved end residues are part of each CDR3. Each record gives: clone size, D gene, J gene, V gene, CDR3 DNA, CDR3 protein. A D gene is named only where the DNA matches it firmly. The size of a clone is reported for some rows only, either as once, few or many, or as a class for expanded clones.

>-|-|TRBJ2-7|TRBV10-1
TGCGCCAGCAGTGAGTACGGGGATTCCGAGCAGTACTTC
CASSEYGDSEQYF
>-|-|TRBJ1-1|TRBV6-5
TGTGCCAGCAGCCTCAGGGGACCGAACACTGAAGCTTTCTTT
CASSLRGPNTEAFF
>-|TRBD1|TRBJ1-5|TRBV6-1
TGTGCCAGCAGTGTTACAGGGGCGGATAGCAGACAGCCCCAGCATTTT
CASSVTGADSRQPQHF
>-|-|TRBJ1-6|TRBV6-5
TGTGCCAGCAGTTACTCGGAGCACTCCTATAATTCACCCCTCCACTTT
CASSYSEHSYNSPLHF
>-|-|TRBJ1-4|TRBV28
TGTGCCAGCCTAGACAGGACAACTAATGAAAAACTGTTTTTT
CASLDRTTNEKLFF
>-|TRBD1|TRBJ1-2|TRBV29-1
TGCAGCGTTGAGAGGGACAGATCCGGCTACACCTTC
CSVERDRSGYTF
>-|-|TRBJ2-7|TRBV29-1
TGCAGCGTTGATACAGGGACCTACGAGCAGTACTTC
CSVDTGTYEQYF
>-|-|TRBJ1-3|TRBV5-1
TGCGCCAGCACAAAAGGGAGGGTTCTTGTTTCCTCTGGAAACACCATATATTTT
CASTKGRVLVSSGNTIYF
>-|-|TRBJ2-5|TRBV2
TGTGCCAGCAGCTTACAGGGGGGGAGGGAGACCCAGTACTTC
CASSLQGGRETQYF
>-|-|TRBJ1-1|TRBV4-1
TGCGCCAGCAGCCAAGAGTACACAGGGTGGCGGGCTGAAGCTTTCTTT
CASSQEYTGWRAEAFF
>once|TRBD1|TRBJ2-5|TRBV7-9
TGTGCCAGCAGCTCAGGGACAGGGACGAAGACCCAGTACTTC
CASSSGTGTKTQYF
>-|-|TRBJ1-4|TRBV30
TGTGCCTGGAGTGGTGGTAGTGAAAAACTGTTTTTT
CAWSGGSEKLFF
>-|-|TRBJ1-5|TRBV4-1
TGCGCCAGCAGCCATCAAATTCATCAGCCCCAGCATTTT
CASSHQIHQPQHF
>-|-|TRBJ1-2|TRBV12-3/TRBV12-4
TGTGCCAGCAGTTTGACGGGGAACTATGGCTACACCTTC
CASSLTGNYGYTF
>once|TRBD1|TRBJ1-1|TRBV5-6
TGTGCCAGCAGCCCGGACAGGGGGAACACTGAAGCTTTCTTT
CASSPDRGNTEAFF
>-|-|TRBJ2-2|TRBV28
TGTGCCACCCAGTTTCCGACCGGGACAAGGAACACCGGGGAGCTGTTTTTT
CATQFPTGTRNTGELFF
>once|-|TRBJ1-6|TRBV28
TGTGCCAGCAGTTTAGGTTACAGCCATTCACCCCTCCACTTT
CASSLGYSHSPLHF
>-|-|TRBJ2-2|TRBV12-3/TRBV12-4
TGTGCCAGCAGGTTCAAGAACACCGGGGAGCTGTTTTTT
CASRFKNTGELFF
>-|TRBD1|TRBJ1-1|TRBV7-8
TGTGCCAGCAGCTTAGGGACAGGGGGAGAAGCTTTCTTT
CASSLGTGGEAFF
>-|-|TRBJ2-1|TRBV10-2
TGCGCCAGCAGTGGGACTATAGCTCGGGAGCAGTTCTTC
CASSGTIAREQFF
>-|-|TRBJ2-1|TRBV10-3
TGTGCCATCAGTGGGGTCGAGCGCGATGAGCAGTTCTTC
CAISGVERDEQFF
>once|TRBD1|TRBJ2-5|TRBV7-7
TGTGCCAGCAGCATGGCGGGCAGGGGGCAAGAGACCCAGTACTTC
CASSMAGRGQETQYF
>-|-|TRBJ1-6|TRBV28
TGTGCCAGCAGTTTAATACAGGGTCCTACACCCCTCCACTTT
CASSLIQGPTPLHF
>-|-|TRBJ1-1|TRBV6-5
TGTGCCAGCAGTTCCGAGCCAGGTAGCACTGAAGCTTTCTTT
CASSSEPGSTEAFF
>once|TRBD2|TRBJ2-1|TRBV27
TGTGCCAGCAGGTCAGGGACTACTCTTGACAATGAGCAGTTCTTC
CASRSGTTLDNEQFF
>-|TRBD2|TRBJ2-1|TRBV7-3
TGTGCCAGCAGCTCCGGGACTAGCGCCTACAATGAGCAGTTCTTC
CASSSGTSAYNEQFF
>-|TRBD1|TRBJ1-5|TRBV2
TGTGCCAGCAAGGACAGGCCCGCACAGCCCCAGCATTTT
CASKDRPAQPQHF
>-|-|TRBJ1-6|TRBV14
TGTGCCAGCAGCCCCCACCTATTTACACCCCTCCACTTT
CASSPHLFTPLHF
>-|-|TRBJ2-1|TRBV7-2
TGTGCCAGCAGCTTATCCACTAGAAGGAATGAGCAGTTCTTC
CASSLSTRRNEQFF
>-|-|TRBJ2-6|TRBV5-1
TGCGCCAGCGAACAGGACACTGGGGCCAACGTCCTGACTTTC
CASEQDTGANVLTF
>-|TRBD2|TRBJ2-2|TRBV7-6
TGTGCCAGCAGCTCCTCTAGCGGCTCGAACACCGGGGAGCTGTTTTTT
CASSSSSGSNTGELFF
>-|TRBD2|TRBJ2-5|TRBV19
TGTGCCAGTAAGGTCCTCGGGGGGGCAGAGACCCAGTACTTC
CASKVLGGAETQYF
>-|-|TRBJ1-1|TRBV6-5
TGTGCCAGCAGTTACGGCGGGATGAACACTGAAGCTTTCTTT
CASSYGGMNTEAFF
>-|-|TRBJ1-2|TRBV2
TGTGCCAGCATCCTCACAGGGTCTTCTAACTATGGCTACACCTTC
CASILTGSSNYGYTF
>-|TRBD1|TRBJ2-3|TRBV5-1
TGCGCCAGCAGCCAAGGGACAGGCACAGATACGCAGTATTTT
CASSQGTGTDTQYF
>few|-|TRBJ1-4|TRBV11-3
TGTGCCAGCAGCTTAGGTGACAGTACCGATGAAAAACTGTTTTTT
CASSLGDSTDEKLFF
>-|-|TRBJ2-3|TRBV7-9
TGTGCCAGCAGTCCGAGGGGCGGGACAGTTCCAGATACGCAGTATTTT
CASSPRGGTVPDTQYF